Below are 32 T cell receptor beta chains sequenced from a single sample in a study of blood T cell repertoires in COVID-19. TCRdb's copy holds only in-frame clones and misses some; the assay was immunoSEQ multiplex PCR. This repertoire shows 300,000 to 400,000 clones, approximately 90% found once; its top ten account for about 3.9%. The sequenced sample consisted of peripheral blood. These TCRs come from a woman between 45 and 60 years old with active or convalescent COVID-19.

The chain links TRBV25-1 to TRBJ2-5; D unresolved. There are 14 residues in the CDR3. Trimming removed 2 bases at V and 0 bases at J, with 7 bases between. The germline CDR1 and CDR2 sequences are MGHDK and SYGVNS. For the CDR3, the DNA is TGTGCCAGCAGTGAAGCTGCAGACCAAGAGACCCAGTACTTC. The encoded protein is CASSEAADQETQYF.

The V call is TRBV29-1, the J call TRBJ2-5, with 7 bases that match TRBD1. The length of the CDR3 is 16 residues. J was trimmed by 0 bases and V by 0 bases; bases with no gene match: 7. The germline V gene has CDR1 SQVTM and CDR2 ANQGSEA. The CDR3 reads CSVEDWGTDYQETQYF. Written as DNA, the CDR3 is TGCAGCGTTGAAGATTGGGGGACAGATTACCAAGAGACCCAGTACTTC.

The chain links TRBV7-2 to TRBJ2-2; D is ambiguous. Looked up from germline, CDR1 is SGHTA and CDR2 is FQGNSA. Trimming stripped 4 bases from V and 6 bases from J, with 18 bases between. This CDR3 is built from 16 residues. This CDR3 is CASSSFSGMGPGELFF. Here the CDR3 DNA reads TGTGCCAGCAGCTCTTTCAGTGGAATGGGCCCCGGGGAGCTGTTTTTT.

The rearrangement joins TRBV11-3 to TRBJ2-1; no reliable D call. V shed 5 bases and J shed 5 bases, with 7 bases lying between them. The CDR3 runs 12 residues. Germline V gene sequence: CDR1 SGHNT, CDR2 YENEEA. CDR3 residues: CASSPQNNEQFF. CDR3 nucleotide sequence: TGTGCCAGCAGCCCACAGAACAATGAGCAGTTCTTC.

This clone was recorded a few times. J is TRBJ1-2 and V is TRBV6-5; tentative D call: TRBD1 (6 bases). This CDR3 spans 15 amino acids. Trimming stripped 5 bases from V and 4 bases from J, with 17 bases between. Germline-derived CDR1 and CDR2 are MNHEY and SVGAGI. The DNA for the CDR3 is TGTGCCAGCAGTCAGGATAACAGGGCCGGCTATGGCTACACCTTC. It encodes CASSQDNRAGYGYTF.

This clone was found once. This chain joins TRBV6-5 and TRBJ1-4; D is ambiguous. Germline values: CDR1 MNHEY, CDR2 SVGAGI. Deletions cut 6 bases from V and 8 bases from J, with 13 bases between. This CDR3 is 13 amino acids long. The CDR3, as DNA: TGTGCCAGCAGCCGGATCCCTAGCGAAAAACTGTTTTTT. This translates into CASSRIPSEKLFF.

The gene calls are TRBV12-5 and TRBJ1-5; 10 bases match TRBD1. The length of the CDR3 is 15 residues. Trimming at V came to 3 bases and at J to 5 bases, leaving 4 bases not matched to a gene. Germline V gene sequence: CDR1 LGHNT, CDR2 FRNRAP. CDR3 region: CASGLKGQGDQPQHF. The DNA for the CDR3 is TGTGCTAGTGGTTTAAAAGGACAGGGGGATCAGCCCCAGCATTTT. The full variable domain, completed using reference TRBV12-5 and TRBJ1-5, is DARVTQTPRHKVTEMGQEVTMRCQPILGHNTVFWYRQTMMQGLELLAYFRNRAPLDDSGMPKDRFSAEMPDATLATLKIQPSEPRDSAVYFCASGLKGQGDQPQHFGDGTRLSIL.

The gene calls are TRBV5-4 and TRBJ1-6; D perhaps matches TRBD1 (6 bases). This CDR3 region has 15 residues. Germline assignment: CDR1 SGHNT and CDR2 YYREEE (reference sequence). Deletions cut 0 bases from V and 5 bases from J, with 9 bases between. The chain's CDR3 is CASSLAGVNNSPLHF. In DNA form, the CDR3 reads TGTGCCAGCAGCTTGGCAGGGGTTAATAATTCACCCCTCCACTTT.

Only one count was recorded for this clone. CDR3 bases: TGTGCCAGTACCCCCGTGACAGGCCCCTACGAGCAGTACTTC. This translates into CASTPVTGPYEQYF. The rearrangement uses TRBV6-5 and TRBJ2-7, with D possibly TRBD1 on 6 matching bases. This CDR3 spans 14 amino acids. Germline loops: CDR1 MNHEY, CDR2 SVGAGI. Trimming removed 9 bases at V and 2 bases at J, with 17 bases between.

This chain uses TRBV6-2 or TRBV6-3 with TRBJ1-2; TRBD1 matches at 9 bases. Germline assignment: CDR1 MNHEY and CDR2 SVGEGT. The CDR3 spans 15 residues. V shed 4 bases, J shed 2 bases, and the junction held 5 bases outside the gene matches. This CDR3 reads CASSSTGTGNYGYTF. CDR3 DNA sequence: TGTGCCAGCAGTTCCACCGGGACAGGGAACTATGGCTACACCTTC.

The rearrangement uses TRBV7-2 and TRBJ2-1; unclear D gene. Between the trimmed V and J ends, which lost 0 bases and 0 bases, there was a span of 6 bases. Germline CDR1 reads SGHTA; CDR2 reads FQGNSA. This CDR3 region has 15 residues. CDR3 nucleotide sequence: TGTGCCAGCAGCTTAGCGTTCAGCTCCTACAATGAGCAGTTCTTC. It is translated as CASSLAFSSYNEQFF.

About this clone itself: Other DNA sequences within the sample encode an identical CDR3. The rearrangement uses TRBV3-1 (or the pseudogene TRBV3-2) and TRBJ1-1; D ambiguous. Germline values: CDR1 LGHDT, CDR2 YNNKEL (reference sequence). V lost 1 base and J lost 1, with 7 bases in between. The CDR3 covers 14 residues. The CDR3 region is CASSQVEGNTEAFF. The CDR3, as DNA: TGTGCCAGCAGCCAAGTCGAGGGGAACACTGAAGCTTTCTTT.

The V gene is TRBV10-2, the J gene TRBJ1-5; D is uncertain. Germline loops: CDR1 WSHSY, CDR2 SAAADI. The CDR3 sequence is 16 residues long. V was cut by 0 bases and J by 3 bases, with 12 bases left in between. CDR3 sequence reads: CASSESRDRVNQPQHF. The CDR3, as DNA: TGCGCCAGCAGTGAGTCGCGGGATAGGGTCAATCAGCCCCAGCATTTT.

The genes are TRBV9 and TRBJ1-3, with a weak D call TRBD1 (5 bases). Germline loops: CDR1 SGDLS, CDR2 YYNGEE. The length of the CDR3 is 14 residues. The V gene lost 0 bases and the J gene lost 8 bases, with 12 bases spanning the gap. The CDR3 is CASSVAAGRDTIYF. In DNA, the CDR3 is TGTGCCAGCAGCGTAGCGGCAGGGAGGGACACCATATATTTT.

For this clone: Other DNA sequences in the same sample also yield this CDR3. This rearrangement joins TRBV5-1 to TRBJ2-5; D may be TRBD1 (6 bases). Germline CDR1 and CDR2: SGHRS and YFSETQ. The CDR3 contains 13 residues. Trimming cost V 4 bases and J 4 bases, with 11 bases left between them. This CDR3 is CASSPGQGETQYF. For the CDR3, the DNA is TGCGCCAGCAGCCCGGGACAAGGAGAGACCCAGTACTTC.

The chain couples TRBV18 to TRBJ2-7; D ambiguous. The germline CDR1 and CDR2 sequences are KGHSH and LQKENI. This CDR3 is built from 14 residues. The germline V and J ends were trimmed by 3 bases and 0 bases, with 9 bases remaining between them. CDR3 bases: TGTGCCAGCTCACCTACTCTGAGCTCCTACGAGCAGTACTTC. The encoded protein is CASSPTLSSYEQYF.

The V and J genes are TRBV7-8 and TRBJ2-2; 11 bases agree with TRBD2. Unmatched junction bases numbered 3, after V lost 5 bases and J lost 1 base. Germline V CDR1 and CDR2: SGHVS, FQNEAQ. There are 16 residues in the CDR3. CDR3 residues: CASSPSGRKNTGELFF. CDR3 DNA: TGTGCCAGCAGCCCTAGCGGGAGGAAGAACACCGGGGAGCTGTTTTTT.

Written as DNA, the CDR3 is TGTGCCAGTACCCCACCTGGCGGGAGGCCCTACGAGCAGTACTTC. As protein: CASTPPGGRPYEQYF. J is TRBJ2-7 and V is TRBV19; TRBD2 matches 8 bases. This CDR3 is built from 15 residues. V lost 7 bases and J lost 2; bases outside the gene matches: 10. Germline V gives CDR1 LNHDA, CDR2 SQIVND (reference sequence).

This clone was seen only a few times. The chain carries TRBV10-3 and TRBJ2-4; weak D call: TRBD2 (5 bases). V lost 0 bases to trimming and J lost 7 bases, with 10 bases between them. The CDR3 runs to 14 residues. The germline CDR1 and CDR2 sequences are ENHRY and SYGVKD. The chain's CDR3 is CAISESSGENIQYF. CDR3 nucleotide sequence: TGTGCCATCAGTGAGTCAAGCGGTGAGAACATTCAGTACTTC.

This clone appeared once. The chain carries TRBV7-2 and TRBJ2-5; 11 nucleotides match TRBD1. CDR1 is SGHTA and CDR2 is FQGNSA in the germline V gene. This CDR3 region has 15 residues. With V trimmed by 5 bases and J by 5 bases, 7 bases remained unmatched. This CDR3 reads CASSTGTGGGETQYF. CDR3 nucleotides: TGTGCCAGCAGCACTGGGACAGGGGGAGGGGAGACCCAGTACTTC.

The chain joins TRBV7-2 to TRBJ2-2; D remains unclear. Germline lookup yields CDR1 SGHTA and CDR2 FQGNSA. This CDR3 is 16 amino acids long. The V and J ends lost 2 bases and 0 bases respectively, with 10 bases between them. The CDR3 bases are TGTGCCAGCAGCTTACAGGCTCCCGCGAACACCGGGGAGCTGTTTTTT. Its protein is CASSLQAPANTGELFF.

In its sample, this clone was seen once. The gene calls are TRBV27 and TRBJ2-7; possible D gene TRBD1, 6 bases. This CDR3 region has 15 residues. Germline assignment: CDR1 MNHEY and CDR2 SMNVEV (reference sequence). The germline V and J ends were trimmed by 6 bases and 1 base, with 16 bases remaining between them. CDR3 DNA: TGTGCCAGCAGCTTCAGTGGGGGCCGTTCCTACGAGCAGTACTTC. As protein: CASSFSGGRSYEQYF.

V usage is TRBV7-6 and J usage is TRBJ2-7, with D possibly matching TRBD1 (5 bases). The CDR3 runs 14 residues. Trimming shortened V by 3 bases and J by 3 bases, and 12 bases separated the two germline ends. Per the germline V gene, CDR1 is SGHVS and CDR2 is FNYEAQ. CDR3 sequence: CASSFTPTGYEQYF. CDR3 coding DNA: TGTGCCAGCAGCTTCACCCCCACAGGCTACGAGCAGTACTTC.

The rearrangement uses TRBV10-3 and TRBJ2-1, with 11 bases lining up with TRBD2. The germline V gene has CDR1 ENHRY and CDR2 SYGVKD. The CDR3 totals 16 residues. Trimming took 7 bases from V and 5 from J; bases not matched to a gene: 10. The CDR3 spells CAIKNSGGAPNNEQFF. Written as DNA, the CDR3 is TGTGCCATCAAAAATAGCGGGGGGGCCCCCAACAATGAGCAGTTCTTC.

This clone has just a few counts. The chain employs TRBV7-2 and TRBJ1-3, with 8 bases that match TRBD1. The CDR3 is 17 amino acids. Per germline, CDR1 SGHTA and CDR2 FQGNSA. Trimming took 4 bases from V and 0 from J; bases not matched to a gene: 8. Here the CDR3 reads CASSSRTGTSSGNTIYF. The CDR3 region has the DNA TGTGCCAGCAGCTCACGGACAGGGACCAGCTCTGGAAACACCATATATTTT.

The table lists this clone with a count of one. This CDR3 reads CASAGTPYQETQYF. The CDR3 nucleotides read TGTGCCAGCGCCGGGACTCCGTACCAAGAGACCCAGTACTTC. The rearrangement joins TRBV2 to TRBJ2-5, with a possible D match to TRBD2 (6 bases). In germline, CDR1 is SNHLY, CDR2 FYNNEI. This CDR3 comprises 14 residues. Between the trimmed V and J ends, which lost 8 bases and 0 bases, there was a span of 13 bases.

The gene calls are TRBV7-3 and TRBJ2-1, with TRBD1 matching 7 bases. CDR1 SGHTA and CDR2 FQGTGA come from the germline V gene. CDR3 size: 15 residues. The J segment lost 1 base and the V segment lost 5 bases, leaving 5 bases of the junction unmatched. The CDR3 here is CASSPQGQSYNEQFF. The CDR3, as DNA: TGTGCCAGCAGCCCCCAGGGACAGTCCTACAATGAGCAGTTCTTC.

On this clone itself: At one end the junction does not follow the germline gene, possibly because of a read error. The chain carries TRBV19 and TRBJ2-3; the D gene is possibly TRBD1 (6 bases). This CDR3 is built from 14 residues. Germline V gene data show CDR1 as LNHDA and CDR2 as SQIVND (reference sequence). CDR3 sequence reads: CASRIHRAGDTQYF. CDR3 nucleotides: TGTGCCAGTCGTATTCACAGGGCCGGAGATACGCAGTATTTT.

The rearrangement uses TRBV5-1 and TRBJ1-4; TRBD1 aligns across 11 bases. The length of the CDR3 is 15 residues. Germline lookup yields CDR1 SGHRS and CDR2 YFSETQ. V shed 5 bases and J 8 bases; nucleotides not matched to a gene: 8. CDR3 coding DNA: TGCGCCAGCAGTGATCCGGGACAGGGGGACGAAAAACTGTTTTTT. Its protein is CASSDPGQGDEKLFF.

This rearrangement joins TRBV12-3 or TRBV12-4 to TRBJ2-5; D remains unclear. The CDR3 is made up of 13 amino acids. V was clipped by 6 bases and J by 1 base, with 9 bases between them. The CDR3 protein is CASSPNSQETQYF. The CDR3 DNA follows: TGTGCCAGCAGCCCTAACAGCCAAGAGACCCAGTACTTC.

Worth noting for this clone: Mismatch with germline at one junction end may stem from a read error. The rearrangement uses TRBV5-3 and TRBJ1-4; tentative D call: TRBD1 (5 bases). TRBV5-3 is an ORF, and what it does is uncertain. The CDR3 runs 12 residues. The CDR3 is CARSPPPGGTLF. CDR3 coding DNA: TGTGCCAGAAGCCCCCCCCCGGGGGGGACGCTCTTT.

The V gene is TRBV7-6, the J gene TRBJ2-7, with TRBD1 identical over 12 bases. The CDR3 is 17 amino acids. The germline V gene encodes CDR1 SGHVS and CDR2 FNYEAQ. The trim removed 5 bases at V and 5 bases at J, leaving 13 bases unmatched. CDR3 sequence: CASSPKPGTGGFHEQYF. The CDR3 nucleotides read TGTGCCAGCAGCCCTAAACCCGGGACAGGGGGCTTCCACGAGCAGTACTTC.